Sequencing of this T cell receptor beta chain was carried out in a study of CD8 T cells in ankylosing spondylitis. CDR3 length equals 15 residues. J lost 2 bases, V lost 7 bases, and 8 bases had no gene match. From germline, CDR1 is MNHNS and CDR2 SASEGT. This clonotype has a count of ten or more. One entry per CDR3 protein, called by TCRdb with MiXCR from the 5' RACE reads. The data contain around 220,000 distinct CDR3 sequences, over 9.5% of them singletons. The sequence was collected from a male donor with ankylosing spondylitis or in good health (not recorded which). Sequencing input: blood, either unsorted or a sorted T cell fraction (not recorded which). The chain has TRBV6-1 and TRBJ1-3; 7 nucleotides align to TRBD1. The CDR3 spells CASTDRGLPGNTIYF. Written as DNA, the CDR3 is TGTGCCAGCACCGATAGGGGGCTCCCTGGAAACACCATATATTTT.